The rows below give T cell receptor beta chains drawn from one sample of a study of blood T cell repertoires in COVID-19. Using immunoSEQ multiplex PCR, the repertoire was profiled, and TCRdb retains in-frame clones only, with some absent. The sample carries 170,000 or so clones, roughly 84% recorded once. Sequencing was carried out using peripheral blood. These receptors all stem from a human donor in a cohort sampled during active COVID-19. CDR3s include the opening cysteine and the closing phenylalanine or tryptophan. D genes are given only for firm matches. For some rows the clone size is stated as once, few or many, or as a class when expanded; others skip it.

>TRBJ2-1|TRBV5-4|.|TRBD2
CASSGRSSGMYNEQFF
TGTGCCAGCTCGGGTCGGTCTAGCGGGATGTACAATGAGCAGTTCTTC
>TRBJ2-7|TRBV9|.|.
CASSASTVRGVEQYF
TGTGCCAGCAGCGCTTCGACAGTTCGTGGTGTCGAGCAGTACTTC
>TRBJ1-6|TRBV9|.|.
CASSANNSPLHF
TGTGCCAGCAGCGCCAATAATTCACCCCTCCACTTT
>TRBJ2-5|TRBV18|.|.
CASSGDRQETQYF
TGTGCCAGCTCAGGAGACAGGCAAGAGACCCAGTACTTC
>TRBJ2-7|TRBV12-3/TRBV12-4|.|.
CASSSPAYEQYF
TGTGCCAGCAGTTCCCCTGCCTACGAGCAGTACTTC
>TRBJ2-7|TRBV7-8|.|TRBD1
CASSLVAGTGSNYEQYF
TGTGCCAGCAGCTTAGTTGCAGGGACAGGATCAAACTACGAGCAGTACTTC
>TRBJ2-5|TRBV12-3/TRBV12-4|.|.
CASRLRETQYF
TGTGCCAGCAGACTCCGAGAGACCCAGTACTTC
>TRBJ2-7|TRBV10-3|few|.
CAIDGGTDSYEQYF
TGTGCCATCGACGGAGGGACCGACTCCTACGAGCAGTACTTC
>TRBJ1-3|TRBV6-5|.|TRBD1
CASSRGQGNGNTIYF
TGTGCCAGCAGTCGAGGACAGGGGAACGGAAACACCATATATTTT
>TRBJ1-1|TRBV5-4|.|.
CASSNRDSPEAFF
TGTGCCAGCAGCAATCGGGATAGCCCTGAAGCTTTCTTT
>TRBJ1-1|TRBV7-9|.|.
CASSPLQGTNTEAFF
TGTGCCAGCAGCCCTTTACAGGGAACGAACACTGAAGCTTTCTTT
>TRBJ2-3|TRBV10-1|.|TRBD2
CASSTGLLTDTQYF
TGCGCCAGCAGTACGGGACTACTCACAGATACGCAGTATTTT
>TRBJ1-6|TRBV7-9|.|.
CASSLANNSPLHF
TGTGCCAGCAGCTTAGCCAATAATTCACCCCTCCACTTT
>TRBJ1-2|TRBV4-1|.|TRBD1
CASSQVADRAGTF
TGCGCCAGCAGCCAAGTAGCGGACAGGGCAGGGACCTTC
>TRBJ1-2|TRBV19|.|.
CASSTTGLPAYGYTF
TGTGCCAGTAGTACTACAGGCCTCCCCGCCTATGGCTACACCTTC
>TRBJ2-7|TRBV3-1/TRBV3-2|.|.
CASSQDLRTVSYEQYF
TGTGCCAGCAGCCAAGATCTTAGGACAGTTTCCTACGAGCAGTACTTC
>TRBJ1-1|TRBV7-8|.|.
CASTLGLAEAFF
TGTGCCAGCACCTTGGGACTTGCCGAAGCTTTCTTT
>TRBJ2-5|TRBV6-5|.|.
CASSQTGQRETQYF
TGTGCCAGCAGCCAGACAGGCCAGCGAGAGACCCAGTACTTC